This T cell receptor beta chain was recorded in a study of regulatory T cells in long-lasting Graves disease (dated by TCRdb to about 2021). At the level of the whole study: Antithyroid drugs had been taken for less than 3 months by newly diagnosed Graves' disease patients. The study was conducted in China and was registered as a clinical trial. A total of some 35 samples underwent TCR sequencing, from around 13 patients with persistent Graves' disease and some 20 patients with newly diagnosed Graves' disease. Patients with persistent Graves' disease were compared with patients with newly diagnosed Graves' disease using TCR sequencing and RNA sequencing of peripheral blood. The study at large found these results: Preferential use of TRBV28, TRBJ1-2 and TRBJ2-5 was observed in persistent disease, whereas TRBV20-1 and TRBJ2-1 were favored in newly diagnosed disease. More public clonotypes were shared among persistent patients (2,741) than among newly diagnosed patients (under 1,000). Compared with newly diagnosed patients, persistent Graves' disease patients had lower TCR Shannon entropy and fewer highly expanded clones, which suggests clonal expansion. Only the TCR beta chain was sequenced and analyzed. The authors noted that the small sample size was a limitation that may lower accuracy. Only peripheral blood was studied, because thyroid tissue, the primary lesion, was inaccessible.

Taken with the paper, the label for time point translates to: newly diagnosed GD, antithyroid drugs for less than 3 months. For both TCR sequencing and RNA sequencing, RNA was extracted from PBMCs in TRIzol. The diagnosis of Graves' disease followed American Thyroid Association guidelines. Patients for the study were recruited at an endocrinology department in Xi'an, China. From each patient, around 9 milliliters of peripheral blood was collected into an EDTA anticoagulant tube. PBMCs were isolated by Ficoll Paque Plus density gradient separation without further T cell sorting. An Agilent 2100 Bioanalyzer and agarose gel were used to check RNA quality, while a NanoDrop 2000 measured RNA concentration. There are 15 amino acids in the CDR3, from cysteine to phenylalanine inclusive. The read is trimmed to its CDR3 DNA, 45 bases read in frame from base 1. V and J lose 1 base and 4 bases, and a span of 17 bases separates them. CDR1 and CDR2 are read off the germline V gene as SQVTM and ANQGSEA.

In the case of this clonotype: Its antigen is unknown. No much larger clone is present one base from it, and per-base qualities are unavailable.

The method behind the library was multiplex PCR. TCRdb lists the instrument as Illumina HiSeq 4000. CDR3 regions were amplified by Arm-PCR with iRepertoire HTBI primers to construct TCR beta libraries. PCR products were gel purified before sequencing. The published analysis was carried out like this. A total of roughly 67 TRBV and 14 TRBJ segments were identified across samples and were used for gene usage analysis of CDR3 amino acid clonotypes. COPE and FqMerger were used to merge filtered high-quality paired reads into contigs. BLAST was used to align contigs to the IMGT TRBV, TRBD and TRBJ reference genes, and CDR3 was defined following IMGT. Any clonotype with a frequency above 0.1% was counted as a highly expanded clone. Shannon entropy was used to measure repertoire diversity, and the Gini coefficient was used to measure V-J evenness. A clonotype found in more than one individual was treated as public. Using fastp at Q25 and MiXCR, TCRdb reprocessed the public reads and kept productive beta chains. A single entry per CDR3 protein holds the most common genes and DNA from its merged rows. TCRdb, not the authors, supplied the V and J calls. This sample has 510,000 or so distinct CDR3 sequences in its table, and around 13% of those were observed once. The top ten clones comprise around 10% of the sample.

The same sample was also used in a study of T cells in Graves' hyperthyroidism and ophthalmopathy. From the second report: Stable Graves' hyperthyroidism was defined as no progression to ophthalmopathy during 18 months of follow-up. Hyperthyroidism patients were aged 18 to 65 years and newly diagnosed, with disease duration of less than 2 months. Exclusion was applied to patients with uncontrolled infections, other autoimmune diseases, pregnancy or lactation. Clinical symptoms, serum thyroxine and TRAb, thyroid ultrasound, and orbital computed tomography formed the basis for the diagnoses. A first-round RT-PCR of the TCR CDR3 used the HTBI primer set with the Qiagen OneStep RT-PCR kit. Most expanded thyroid clonotypes (frequency above 0.001) were also detected in blood, suggesting blood repertoires may reflect thyroid immune responses. A 13 V-J signature model separated ophthalmopathy from stable hyperthyroidism, with around 90% sensitivity and approximately 81% specificity in cross-validation and 80%/75% in testing. During validation, the model predicted progression to ophthalmopathy a median of approximately 6.5 months ahead of onset, with almost 71% sensitivity and 72% to 80% specificity. To identify TCR V-J signatures that set the groups apart, the researchers used a discovery cohort of more than 95 patients, made up of roughly 45 with Graves' ophthalmopathy and some 56 with stable Graves' hyperthyroidism. Prospective prediction of ophthalmopathy was tested in an independent validation cohort of 18 to 20 hyperthyroidism patients and 17 patients who later progressed to ophthalmopathy. The roughly 91 discovery patients were randomly divided into training and test sets at a 7:3 ratio. In more than 5 Graves' hyperthyroidism patients, the study also compared T-cell repertoires from thyroid tissue with T-cell repertoires from blood. After sampling, hyperthyroidism patients received methimazole starting at 30 mg daily, and ophthalmopathy patients received high-dose intravenous methylprednisolone. Libraries were constructed in a second round of multiplex PCR, after which size selection and purification were performed. Paired-end sequencing of the libraries was performed with 100 bp reads on an Illumina HiSeq2000. Raw data were processed with SOAPnuke, discarding reads with adapters, uncalled bases, mean Phred below 15, or no exact constant-primer or identifier match. COPE v1.2.5 was used to merge high-quality paired reads, and clonotypes were defined as unique nucleotide sequences. Clonotypes were aligned to IMGT TRBV, TRBD and TRBJ reference segments using MiTCR v1.1. The analysis included only V-J combinations with a frequency above 0.0001, which together covered around 99% of the repertoires. A TCS score was defined as the ratio of F50 (clonal expansion) to E x V (chaos), with BLOSUM62-based TCRdist applied between CDR3 peptides within each V-J. Welch's t-statistics and random forest reduced fewer than 550 V-J features to under 15, which were used in a naive Bayes classifier (R e1071). No statistical method was used to set the sample size in advance, and investigators knew the group allocation. According to the paper, TCR Vbeta CDR3 sequencing was carried out on approximately 140 peripheral blood samples, which came from fewer than 50 ophthalmopathy, under 80 hyperthyroidism and around 17 progressor patients.

This clonotype was sampled from a woman aged 25 to 45 with Graves disease. Donor details come from another sample of the same person, matched by shared clones. The V and J genes are TRBV29-1 and TRBJ2-7; the D gene may be TRBD1 or TRBD2, since each aligns over 5 bases. Sample: peripheral blood mononuclear cells (PBMCs), taken at new diagnosis, from a patient treated with antithyroid drugs. The CDR3 corresponds to CSVEVPGRTLYEQYF. The DNA reads as follows: TGCAGCGTTGAAGTTCCGGGACGGACGCTTTACGAGCAGTACTTC.